Below, one T cell receptor beta chain is given with its context. These data come from a study of cytomegalovirus exposure and HLA in healthy donors. Trimming cost V 6 bases and J 7 bases; bases outside gene matches: 8. Looked up from germline, CDR1 is MNHNS and CDR2 is SASEGT. The CDR3 sequence is 14 residues long. It was with 60 Vbeta and 13 Jbeta primers that the PCR ran. Libraries were prepared by immunoSEQ multiplex PCR; TCRdb keeps only in-frame clonotypes and omits some of them. The top ten clones hold 1.5% to 2% of a sample with about 190,000 clones, around 86% of them seen once. Sequencing input: PBMCs. The receptor's source is a woman younger than 35 in good health and CMV-seronegative. The rearrangement links TRBV6-1 to TRBJ1-5, with 8 bases identical to TRBD1. CDR3 residues: CASSERQGYQPQHF. The CDR3 nucleotides are TGTGCCAGCAGCGAAAGACAGGGGTACCAGCCCCAGCATTTT.